This T cell receptor (beta chain) originates from a study of blood T cell repertoires in COVID-19. About the research overall: In each case, the material was cDNA or gDNA derived from T cells, B-cell-depleted T cells, or PBMCs.

Authors' analysis steps: For nucleated cells, counts were estimated from reference gene primer amplification. Data came from immunoSEQ multiplex PCR; TCRdb stores just in-frame clones and leaves some out. V and J calls and clone size are as listed in that table; D and trimming were resolved from the DNA. In the table there are more than 300,000 clones, around 86% of which are singletons. This CDR3 region has 18 residues. The J segment lost 7 bases and the V segment lost 1 base, leaving 15 bases of the junction unmatched. Germline assignment: CDR1 SGHDT and CDR2 YYEEEE. Seattle cases were enrolled at active infection and followed longitudinally.

The chain employs TRBV5-6 and TRBJ2-1; 9 bases align to TRBD2. What was sequenced was peripheral blood. The TCR originated in a woman aged 50 to 60 with COVID-19, enrolled during active disease. CDR3 DNA: TGTGCCAGCAGCTTGAACTTCGGGCGGAGCGGGAGGCTTAATGAGCAGTTCTTC. Protein: CASSLNFGRSGRLNEQFF.